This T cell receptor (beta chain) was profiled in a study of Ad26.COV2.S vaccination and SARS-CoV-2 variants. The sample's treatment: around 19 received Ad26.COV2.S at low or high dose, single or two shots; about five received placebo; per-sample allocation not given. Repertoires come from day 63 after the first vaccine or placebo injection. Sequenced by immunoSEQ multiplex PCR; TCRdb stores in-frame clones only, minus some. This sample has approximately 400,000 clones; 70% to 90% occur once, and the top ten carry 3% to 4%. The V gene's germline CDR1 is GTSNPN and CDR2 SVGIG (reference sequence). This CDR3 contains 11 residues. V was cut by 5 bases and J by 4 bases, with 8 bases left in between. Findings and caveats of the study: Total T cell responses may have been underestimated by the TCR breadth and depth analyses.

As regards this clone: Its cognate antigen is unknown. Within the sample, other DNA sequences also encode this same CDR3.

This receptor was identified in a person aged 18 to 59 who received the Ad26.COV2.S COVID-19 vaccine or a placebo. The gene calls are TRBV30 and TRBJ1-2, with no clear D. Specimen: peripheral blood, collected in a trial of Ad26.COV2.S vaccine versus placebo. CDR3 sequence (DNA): TGTGCCTGGGGCCCCGGCTATGGCTACACCTTC. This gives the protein CAWGPGYGYTF.